The rows below give T cell receptor beta chains drawn from one sample of a study of T cell changes during pregnancy in multiple sclerosis. Libraries were prepared by immunoSEQ multiplex PCR; TCRdb keeps only in-frame clonotypes and omits some of them. The sample has about 38,000 clones; 92% are singletons. The sample consisted of CD8+ T cells from peripheral blood mononuclear cells, taken in the third trimester of pregnancy. These receptors were collected from a female donor with multiple sclerosis, enrolled in a pregnancy study. The CDR3 runs from the conserved cysteine through the conserved F or W. Fields, in order: D gene, V gene, J gene, clone size, CDR3 protein, CDR3 DNA. The D gene is left open where the match is weak. Only some rows state a clone size, as once, few, many or a class for expanded clones.

-	TRBV6-1	TRBJ1-3	-	CASSRTVDGNTIYF	TGTGCCAGCAGCAGGACAGTAGATGGAAACACCATATATTTT
-	TRBV15	TRBJ1-5	-	CATSTQRTGPNQPQHF	TGTGCCACCAGCACCCAGAGGACTGGGCCCAATCAGCCCCAGCATTTT
-	TRBV29-1	TRBJ2-1	-	CSVAGTLTYNEQFF	TGCAGCGTGGCCGGGACTTTAACCTACAATGAGCAGTTCTTC
-	TRBV7-8	TRBJ2-7	-	CASSLGLEQYF	TGTGCCAGCAGCTTAGGTCTCGAGCAGTACTTC
-	TRBV6-5	TRBJ1-2	once	CASSYGGINYGYTF	TGTGCCAGCAGTTACGGGGGGATAAACTATGGCTACACCTTC
TRBD2	TRBV19	TRBJ2-7	-	CASSMQIAGVPLYEQYF	TGTGCCAGTAGTATGCAAATAGCGGGAGTACCCCTCTACGAGCAGTACTTC
-	TRBV7-9	TRBJ2-5	-	CASSLTGFYQETQYF	TGTGCCAGCAGCTTAACCGGGTTCTACCAAGAGACCCAGTACTTC
TRBD1	TRBV5-4	TRBJ1-1	-	CASSIGQGNTEAFF	TGTGCCAGCAGCATCGGACAGGGGAACACTGAAGCTTTCTTT
-	TRBV27	TRBJ2-7	once	CASSLKGQLYEQYF	TGTGCCAGCAGTTTAAAGGGACAACTCTACGAGCAGTACTTC
-	TRBV11-1	TRBJ1-1	-	CASSLEAGGDTEAFF	TGTGCCAGCAGCTTAGAGGCAGGAGGGGACACTGAAGCTTTCTTT
-	TRBV5-5	TRBJ2-7	-	CASSLELRYEQYF	TGTGCCAGCAGCTTGGAACTCCGCTACGAGCAGTACTTC
-	TRBV29-1	TRBJ2-5	once	CSVEVLVGTQYF	TGCAGCGTTGAAGTCCTAGTCGGGACCCAGTACTTC
-	TRBV7-2	TRBJ2-2	-	CASSFFPAELNTGELFF	TGTGCCAGCAGCTTTTTCCCAGCGGAGCTGAACACCGGGGAGCTGTTTTTT
-	TRBV27	TRBJ1-1	-	CASSQGYRTEAFF	TGTGCCAGCAGCCAGGGGTACCGCACTGAAGCTTTCTTT
-	TRBV6-5	TRBJ2-6	-	CASSYRGSGANVLTF	TGTGCCAGCAGTTACAGGGGGTCTGGGGCCAACGTCCTGACTTTC
-	TRBV19	TRBJ2-7	-	CASSPIFGTGNEQYF	TGTGCCAGTAGTCCCATTTTCGGAACAGGGAACGAGCAGTACTTC
TRBD1	TRBV18	TRBJ1-5	-	CASSPETGVNQPQHF	TGTGCCAGCTCACCCGAGACAGGGGTCAATCAGCCCCAGCATTTT
-	TRBV27	TRBJ2-7	-	CASSSHPSSYEQYF	TGTGCCAGCAGTTCACACCCGTCGTCGTACGAGCAGTACTTC
-	TRBV4-2	TRBJ2-7	-	CASSQEAPSSYEQYF	TGTGCCAGCAGCCAAGAGGCCCCCTCATCCTACGAGCAGTACTTC
-	TRBV4-2	TRBJ2-3	-	CASSQLGVADTQYF	TGTGCCAGCAGCCAATTAGGAGTCGCAGATACGCAGTATTTT
-	TRBV4-2	TRBJ2-3	-	CASSQRLGSTGDTQYF	TGTGCCAGCAGCCAACGTCTGGGGTCCACAGGAGATACGCAGTATTTT
-	TRBV10-3	TRBJ1-1	-	CAISEGQGRMNTEAFF	TGTGCCATCAGTGAGGGGCAGGGGCGCATGAACACTGAAGCTTTCTTT
TRBD2	TRBV4-3	TRBJ2-4	-	CASSQAWGLDENIQYF	TGCGCCAGCAGCCAAGCCTGGGGACTAGATGAAAACATTCAGTACTTC
-	TRBV7-2	TRBJ1-1	-	CASSSGGYTEAFF	TGTGCCAGCAGCTCCGGAGGCTACACTGAAGCTTTCTTT
-	TRBV4-3	TRBJ1-3	-	CASSQDKWRADTIYF	TGCGCCAGCAGCCAAGACAAATGGAGGGCTGACACCATATATTTT
TRBD2	TRBV13	TRBJ2-1	-	CASSLSVAGETYNEQFF	TGTGCCAGCAGCTTATCGGTAGCGGGAGAGACCTACAATGAGCAGTTCTTC
-	TRBV14	TRBJ1-5	-	CASRRVACNQPQHF	TGTGCCAGCAGGAGGGTGGCATGCAATCAGCCCCAGCATTTT
TRBD2	TRBV6-6	TRBJ2-7	few	CASRSSREGLGYEQYF	TGTGCCAGCAGATCTTCGAGGGAGGGCCTGGGCTACGAGCAGTACTTC
TRBD1	TRBV10-3	TRBJ2-3	-	CAIRTGITDTQYF	TGTGCCATTAGGACAGGGATCACAGATACGCAGTATTTT
-	TRBV4-1	TRBJ2-7	-	CASSQESQGYEQYF	TGCGCCAGCAGCCAGGAAAGTCAGGGGTACGAGCAGTACTTC
-	TRBV9	TRBJ2-5	-	CASSVGGGMQETQYF	TGTGCCAGCAGCGTCGGCGGCGGGATGCAAGAGACCCAGTACTTC
TRBD1	TRBV11-2	TRBJ2-7	-	CASSSGTGYEQYF	TGTGCCAGCAGCTCCGGGACAGGGTACGAGCAGTACTTC
-	TRBV5-1	TRBJ2-1	-	CASISDYDNEQFF	TGCGCCAGCATCTCGGACTACGACAATGAGCAGTTCTTC
-	TRBV5-4	TRBJ2-1	-	CASSSTTTDNEQFF	TGTGCCAGCAGCTCAACTACGACCGACAATGAGCAGTTCTTC
TRBD2	TRBV27	TRBJ2-1	-	CASSFPAGGNEQFF	TGTGCCAGCAGTTTCCCAGCGGGAGGCAATGAGCAGTTCTTC
TRBD1	TRBV5-1	TRBJ2-7	few	CASSKGRTGVYEQYF	TGCGCCAGCAGCAAGGGCCGTACAGGGGTTTACGAGCAGTACTTC